Listed below are T cell receptor beta chains from one sample, sequenced in a study of radiation and T cells in renal cell carcinoma. TCRdb's table, derived via immunoSEQ multiplex PCR, lists solely in-frame clones and lacks some. The sample has 60,000 to 75,000 clones; around 80% are singletons. The source material was blood, sampled from a patient whose treatment included radiotherapy and nephrectomy. The receptors shown here come from a man between 60 and 75 years old with renal cell carcinoma. The conserved cysteine and the conserved F or W are not part of the CDR3 here. Each record gives: CDR3 protein, V gene.

CDR3 protein: ASRSPGRNTIY
V gene: TRBV19

CDR3 protein: ASSVGRSGRVTGELF
V gene: TRBV5-6

CDR3 protein: ASRRDPQVNEQF
V gene: TRBV19

CDR3 protein: ASSPIDGGNQPQH
V gene: TRBV4-1

CDR3 protein: ASNPTSGGASDTQY
V gene: TRBV19

CDR3 protein: ASSLGGLADTQY
V gene: TRBV6-4

CDR3 protein: ASSLRAGIAGGETQY
V gene: TRBV5-1

CDR3 protein: ASSYEGGINEQF
V gene: TRBV6-5

CDR3 protein: ASSLSSDGAQQF
V gene: TRBV11-1

CDR3 protein: ASSLGTGSTNEKLF
V gene: TRBV7-9

CDR3 protein: ASSDQITGELF
V gene: TRBV10-1

CDR3 protein: ASKAASLDTQY
V gene: TRBV10-1

CDR3 protein: ATKRDRDSEAF
V gene: TRBV7-2

CDR3 protein: ASSLSSYNEQF
V gene: TRBV11-3

CDR3 protein: ASSPGTGSAEAF
V gene: TRBV25-1

CDR3 protein: ASSHDTGAKNIQY
V gene: TRBV7-8

CDR3 protein: ASSLGADRGRRQPQH
V gene: TRBV5-5

CDR3 protein: ASSEPPQGGGLDEKLF
V gene: TRBV25-1

CDR3 protein: ASSSLNDDQPQH
V gene: TRBV6-1

CDR3 protein: ASQSDRASEQY
V gene: TRBV10-2

CDR3 protein: ASSFLAGAGSTDTQY
V gene: TRBV12-1

CDR3 protein: ASSFLGLAGYSYNEQF
V gene: TRBV5-1

CDR3 protein: ASSPKGAVSSPLH
V gene: TRBV19

CDR3 protein: ASSNTGGYGYT
V gene: TRBV19

CDR3 protein: ASSLGTGISTDTQY
V gene: TRBV5-1

CDR3 protein: ASRGGTAQLKGYT
V gene: TRBV2

CDR3 protein: ASSRASGAGDTQY
V gene: TRBV5-1

CDR3 protein: ASSEPPGSNQPQH
V gene: TRBV6-1

CDR3 protein: ASSDRVLRNTIY
V gene: TRBV19